This T cell receptor beta chain derives from a study of cytomegalovirus exposure and HLA in healthy donors. V lost 0 bases and J lost 4, with 13 bases in between. There are 15 residues in the CDR3. The V gene's germline CDR1 is SGHNT and CDR2 YYREEE (reference sequence). Both 60 Vbeta primers and 13 Jbeta primers went into the PCR. The data were produced by immunoSEQ multiplex PCR, yet TCRdb's version contains in-frame clones alone and is incomplete. This repertoire shows 95,000 to 110,000 clones, approximately 76% found once; its top ten account for roughly 2.3%. Concerning this clone: Its cognate antigen is unknown.

Overall study results and limits: Common viral pathogens seemed, in a later analysis, to connect with several of the most significant clusters. CMV antigen specificity of a few CMV-associated chains was confirmed in vitro.

Material for sequencing was PBMCs. The chain joins TRBV5-4 to TRBJ2-5; D ambiguous. The sequence derives from a man in his late teens or twenties in good health and CMV-seronegative. For the CDR3, the DNA is TGTGCCAGCAGCTTGGTGCCCCGAACGGGAGAGACCCAGTACTTC. Its protein product is CASSLVPRTGETQYF.